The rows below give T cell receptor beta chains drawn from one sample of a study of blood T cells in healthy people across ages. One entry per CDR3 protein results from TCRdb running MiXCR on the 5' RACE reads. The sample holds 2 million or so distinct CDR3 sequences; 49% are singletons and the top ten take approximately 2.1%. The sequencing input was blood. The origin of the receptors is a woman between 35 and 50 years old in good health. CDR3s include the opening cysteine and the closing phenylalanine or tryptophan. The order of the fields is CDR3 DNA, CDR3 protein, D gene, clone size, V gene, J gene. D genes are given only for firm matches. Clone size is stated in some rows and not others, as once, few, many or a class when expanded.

DNA: TGTGCCAGCAGCACCACCTGGGGGGCCCAGTACTTC; CDR3: CASSTTWGAQYF; D: NA; size: NA; V: TRBV7-9; J: TRBJ2-5
DNA: TGCGCCAGCAGCCAAGACGGGGCCAGGGAGGAAAAACTGTTTTTT; CDR3: CASSQDGAREEKLFF; D: NA; size: NA; V: TRBV4-1; J: TRBJ1-4
DNA: TGCAGTGCTAGAGACCTAGCGGGGCTTAGTACAGATACGCAGTATTTT; CDR3: CSARDLAGLSTDTQYF; D: TRBD2; size: NA; V: TRBV20-1; J: TRBJ2-3
DNA: TGCAGTGCTGGAAAGGGACTAGCGGGTAGGAATGAGCAGTTCTTC; CDR3: CSAGKGLAGRNEQFF; D: TRBD2; size: NA; V: TRBV20-1; J: TRBJ2-1
DNA: TGTGCCACCGTAAATCAGGGGTGGGAAAACTATGGCTACACCTTC; CDR3: CATVNQGWENYGYTF; D: NA; size: few; V: TRBV15; J: TRBJ1-2
DNA: TGTGCCAGCAGCTTAGTAATCAGGGAGCGGCTCGACAATGAGCAGTTCTTC; CDR3: CASSLVIRERLDNEQFF; D: NA; size: NA; V: TRBV7-9; J: TRBJ2-1
DNA: TGTGCCAGCAGCAACCTGAGACTAGCGGGGGACAATGAGCAGTTCTTC; CDR3: CASSNLRLAGDNEQFF; D: TRBD2; size: NA; V: TRBV7-2; J: TRBJ2-1
DNA: TGCAGCACCCCCTACCCTTACGGATCCTACAATGAGCAGTTCTTC; CDR3: CSTPYPYGSYNEQFF; D: NA; size: few; V: TRBV20-1; J: TRBJ2-1
DNA: TGTGCCATCAGTGAGGGTGGCGGGGGCGGCGATGAGCAGTTCTTC; CDR3: CAISEGGGGGDEQFF; D: NA; size: NA; V: TRBV10-3; J: TRBJ2-1
DNA: TGCGCCAGCAGCTTTCGTGGGAGCCAGGCCACCAAAAACATTCAGTACTTC; CDR3: CASSFRGSQATKNIQYF; D: NA; size: few; V: TRBV5-1; J: TRBJ2-4
DNA: TGTGCCAGCAGCTCCACGTGGGACAGAGTTAATTCACCCCTCCACTTT; CDR3: CASSSTWDRVNSPLHF; D: TRBD1; size: NA; V: TRBV7-9; J: TRBJ1-6
DNA: TGTGCCAGCAGTTTCCGAGGGACAGGGAGCTCCTACGAGCAGTACTTC; CDR3: CASSFRGTGSSYEQYF; D: TRBD1; size: few; V: TRBV27; J: TRBJ2-7
DNA: TGTGCCAGCAGCCCCTGGACTAGCGGGGACGCCAAAAACATTCAGTACTTC; CDR3: CASSPWTSGDAKNIQYF; D: TRBD2; size: few; V: TRBV4-2; J: TRBJ2-4
DNA: TGCGCCAGCAGCCAAGATTTGCCAGCGGGTCTAGCCAAAAACATTCAGTACTTC; CDR3: CASSQDLPAGLAKNIQYF; D: NA; size: NA; V: TRBV4-1; J: TRBJ2-4
DNA: TGTGCCAGCAGTCCCCCGGTGGTCAGGGGCTACGAGCAGTTCTTC; CDR3: CASSPPVVRGYEQFF; D: NA; size: NA; V: TRBV2; J: TRBJ2-1
DNA: TGCGCCAGCAGCTTGGAAGGGATGGGAGTCCTGACTTTC; CDR3: CASSLEGMGVLTF; D: NA; size: NA; V: TRBV5-1; J: TRBJ2-6
DNA: TGTGCCACCAGTGTCACTAGCCAAATCACAGATACGCAGTATTTT; CDR3: CATSVTSQITDTQYF; D: NA; size: NA; V: TRBV24-1; J: TRBJ2-3
DNA: TGCGCCAGCAGCCAACCCCGGGACAATGGATCACCCCCCCACTTT; CDR3: CASSQPRDNGSPPHF; D: NA; size: NA; V: TRBV4-1; J: TRBJ1-6
DNA: TGTGCCAGCAGCTTAAATTCTCAAGGGTACAATGAGCAGTTCTTC; CDR3: CASSLNSQGYNEQFF; D: NA; size: NA; V: TRBV11-3; J: TRBJ2-1
DNA: TGCAGCGTTGAAGTCGGGGACAGCCACTATGGCTACACCTTC; CDR3: CSVEVGDSHYGYTF; D: TRBD1; size: NA; V: TRBV29-1; J: TRBJ1-2